This T cell receptor (beta chain) appears in the sequencing data of a study of blood T cell repertoires in COVID-19. At the level of the study: Samples taken during acute and convalescent COVID-19 were collected in the United States, Italy and Spain. From T cells, B-cell-depleted T cells, or PBMCs came the material, which was cDNA or gDNA.

As processed by the authors: Estimated nucleated cell counts came from reference gene primer amplification. Produced via immunoSEQ multiplex PCR; TCRdb's table is partial and in-frame only. From that table come the V and J calls and clone size; the DNA was used to work out D and trimming. The data contain around 100,000 clones, approximately 92% of them singletons. There are 12 residues in the CDR3. Per germline, CDR1 SNHLY and CDR2 FYNNEI. Trimming removed 8 bases from V and 5 bases from J, with 13 bases in between. This clone was seen just once. The rearrangement uses TRBV2 and TRBJ2-7; a weak D match, TRBD2 (5 bases). The clonotype originates from a man aged 45-60 years with active COVID-19. The sequenced sample consisted of peripheral blood. The CDR3 is CASAKRGHEQYF. Here the CDR3 DNA reads TGTGCCAGCGCAAAGAGAGGGCACGAGCAGTACTTC.